This T cell receptor (beta chain) came from a study of T cells in Graves' hyperthyroidism and ophthalmopathy. This clonotype was seen many times. TCR beta CDR3 sequences were amplified from RNA transcripts. HTBI primers were employed in a first-round RT-PCR of the TCR CDR3. TCRdb analysed the multiplex PCR reads with MiXCR anew, one entry per CDR3 protein. The data hold 500,000 to 550,000 distinct CDR3 sequences, with just under 20% observed a single time. This receptor was taken from a man in his forties or fifties with Graves' ophthalmopathy. The sequenced material came from blood.

CDR3 in amino acids: CASSGDAGGEQFF. The CDR3 DNA follows: TGTGCCAGCAGTGGGGACGCAGGGGGTGAGCAGTTCTTC. The chain couples TRBV12-3 or TRBV12-4 to TRBJ2-1; 7 nucleotides agree with TRBD1. The ends lost 5 bases at V and 9 bases at J; junction bases unmatched: 7. This CDR3 has 13 amino acids.